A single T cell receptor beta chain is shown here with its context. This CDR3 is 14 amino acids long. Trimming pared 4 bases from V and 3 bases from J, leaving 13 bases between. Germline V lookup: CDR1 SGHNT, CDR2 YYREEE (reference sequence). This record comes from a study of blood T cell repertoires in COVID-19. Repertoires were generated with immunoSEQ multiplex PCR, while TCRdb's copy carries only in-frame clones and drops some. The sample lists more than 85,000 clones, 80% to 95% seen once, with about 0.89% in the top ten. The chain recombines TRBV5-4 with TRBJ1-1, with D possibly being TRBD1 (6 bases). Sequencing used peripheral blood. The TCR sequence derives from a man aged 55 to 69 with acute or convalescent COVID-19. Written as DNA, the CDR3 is TGTGCCAGCAGCCCTACAGGGAAGGACACTGAAGCTTTCTTT. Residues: CASSPTGKDTEAFF. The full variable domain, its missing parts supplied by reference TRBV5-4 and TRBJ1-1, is ETGVTQSPTHLIKTRGQQVTLRCSSQSGHNTVSWYQQALGQGPQFIFQYYREEENGRGNFPPRFSGLQFPNYSSELNVNALELDDSALYLCASSPTGKDTEAFFGQGTRLTVV.